This TCR beta chain emerged from a study of T cell responses to AZD1222 COVID-19 vaccine (dated by TCRdb to the early 2020s). For the study in its entirety: AZD1222 recipients whose second dose came at about 4 weeks and those whose second dose came at about 12 weeks were combined into one group, since spike-specific TCR depth and breadth did not differ between the two schedules. TCR sequencing was performed for 230 to 250 trial participants, of whom about 200 were given two doses of AZD1222 and approximately 25 were given two doses of MenACWY control vaccine. Enrollment into the trials was organized by age into subgroups of 18-55, 56-69 and 70-plus years, and those subgroups contained approximately 160, 26 and 62 TCR-sequenced participants, respectively. What the authors observed across the whole study: Because no day 14 peak-response samples were available, repertoires were characterized only after the peak T cell response. CD4 TCRs associated with the vaccine covered the entire spike protein, and the dominant responses were in regions 160-218 and 743-854. Epitopes outside the regions mutated in the B.1.351 and B.1.1.7 variants were reportedly recognized by nearly half of the unique spike-specific TCRs. Participants were mostly white British and included more females than males, and it was suggested by the authors that clonal diversity may have been underestimated. The 56-69-year group was small, and its depth increase did not reach significance, likely because of low power. After two AZD1222 doses, spike-specific TCR breadth and depth were significantly higher than at day 0 and than in MenACWY recipients. Conclusions about previously exposed vaccinees were limited because only six AZD1222 recipients were SARS-CoV-2 seropositive at baseline.

Reading the germline V gene gives CDR1 MNHEY and CDR2 SVGAGI. Trimming leaves V shorter by 8 bases and J shorter by 6 bases, with the junction holding 11 bases beyond the gene matches. The CDR3, cysteine through phenylalanine, is 15 amino acids long. CDR3 DNA is the only sequence kept; it has 45 bases, read in frame from the first base. Details on this clone: The antigen it binds to is not known. No base-level quality is on record; no much larger clone is a single base apart.

The CDR3 regions of human TCRbeta chains were analyzed by immunosequencing. The original methods were these. Repertoire TCRs were matched against a reference library of SARS-CoV-2-specific TCRs generated with the MIRA antigen-specificity platform. Breadth was defined as the fraction of unique TCRs that were SARS-CoV-2-associated, and depth was defined as the fraction of total T cells that were SARS-CoV-2-associated. Each spike-specific TCR was assigned to its reactive spike region and to a CD4 or CD8 class using the MIRA data. Log10-transformed breadth and depth values were compared by one-way ANOVA with Sidak's multiple comparisons tests. TCRdb mirrors the immuneACCESS table, restricted to in-frame sequences. Some clones are absent from its copies; in checked studies, under half trace to an unresolved V gene, and the reason for the others is unknown. The V and J calls and clone size are taken from that table; D and trimming were inferred from the DNA. This sample lists about 260,000 clones; over 90% were detected once. Around 0.57% of the sample is in the top ten clones.

Per the publication, the time point label means: baseline before first vaccination. The vaccinee samples were drawn from two UK trials, COV001 and COV002, one of which was a single-blind randomized controlled phase 2/3 trial testing AZD1222 (ChAdOx1 nCoV-19) in healthy adults. For TCRbeta chain sequencing, PBMC samples were collected from trial participants at day 0 and at day 28 after the second dose. This receptor was taken from an adult in good health. The specimen was peripheral blood, collected on day 0 of AZD1222 vaccination. Rearrangement joined TRBV6-5 to TRBJ2-1; TRBD1 aligns with 9 central bases. CDR3 protein: CASGFPDRGSNEQFF. The nucleotide sequence is TGTGCCAGCGGATTCCCGGACAGGGGTAGCAATGAGCAGTTCTTC.